A single sample is the source of the 16 T cell receptor beta chains below, sequenced in a study of beta chain features in type 1 diabetes. The sequenced template was cDNA made from the entire isolated RNA. Clones were sequenced by immunoSEQ multiplex PCR, and TCRdb holds only the in-frame ones, with some missing. The data show 900,000 or so clones, under 20% seen once. The sample consisted of naive CD4+ T cells from blood. The receptor set was obtained from a woman aged 18-30 years in good health.

This clone showed up just a few times. J is TRBJ1-2 and V is TRBV27; D not certain. Between the trimmed V and J ends, which lost 0 bases and 5 bases, there was a span of 7 bases. The CDR3 spans 13 residues. CDR1 is MNHEY, CDR2 SMNVEV, per germline (reference sequence). CDR3 DNA: TGTGCCAGCAGTTTATCTCGGGCTTATGGCTACACCTTC. Protein product: CASSLSRAYGYTF.

The chain uses TRBV4-3 and TRBJ2-2; D gene unclear. With 0 bases removed from V and 0 bases from J, the gap between germline ends came to 5 bases. The germline CDR1 and CDR2 sequences are LGHNA and YSLEER. The CDR3 is 15 amino acids. The CDR3 coding sequence is TGCGCCAGCAGCCAAGACTGGCCGAACACCGGGGAGCTGTTTTTT. Residues: CASSQDWPNTGELFF.

The genes are TRBV29-1 and TRBJ2-4; D is undetermined. Germline V CDR1 and CDR2: SQVTM, ANQGSEA. CDR3 length: 13 residues. The ends were cut back, 6 bases at V and 0 bases at J, with 9 bases in the middle. As DNA, the CDR3 is TGCAGCGTCCGGTCCCTAGCCAAAAACATTCAGTACTTC. As protein: CSVRSLAKNIQYF.

There are a few counts of this clone. This chain connects TRBV6-5 to TRBJ2-1; 7 positions match TRBD1. V was pared by 5 bases and J by 4 bases, with 5 bases of the junction left unmatched. Germline loops: CDR1 MNHEY, CDR2 SVGAGI. The CDR3 has 14 amino acids. The CDR3 nucleotides are TGTGCCAGCAGTACCCCGGACAGGTACAATGAGCAGTTCTTC. It yields the protein CASSTPDRYNEQFF.

This clone turned up a few times. The chain uses TRBV28 and TRBJ2-7; D is unclear. The CDR3 sequence is 19 residues long. Per germline, CDR1 MDHEN and CDR2 SYDVKM. V shed 0 bases and J shed 3 bases, with 24 bases lying between them. Here the CDR3 reads CASSLWGLKTAPPYYEQYF. The CDR3 coding sequence is TGTGCCAGCAGTTTATGGGGCTTAAAAACCGCCCCCCCATACTACGAGCAGTACTTC.

This clone has a handful of counts. V gene TRBV7-3 combines with J gene TRBJ2-1; the match to TRBD1 covers 8 bases. CDR3 length: 15 amino acids. Germline trimming cut 5 bases from V and 2 bases from J; bases unmatched to any gene: 5. Per germline, CDR1 SGHTA and CDR2 FQGTGA. The CDR3 protein is CASSLGQGPYNEQFF. The CDR3 coding sequence is TGTGCCAGCAGCCTTGGACAGGGTCCCTACAATGAGCAGTTCTTC.

This clone appeared a few times. V usage is TRBV5-6 and J usage is TRBJ2-2; 8 bases line up with TRBD2. CDR1 is SGHDT, CDR2 YYEEEE, per germline. The CDR3 loop spans 17 amino acids. Unmatched junction bases numbered 7, after V lost 0 bases and J lost 3 bases. CDR3 nucleotide sequence: TGTGCCAGCAGCTTGGCTAAGCGGGAGATTTACACCGGGGAGCTGTTTTTT. Its protein is CASSLAKREIYTGELFF.

This clone has only a few counts. The J gene is TRBJ1-1, the V gene TRBV6-6, with 10 bases fitting TRBD1. Germline V gene data show CDR1 as MNHNY and CDR2 as SVGAGI (reference sequence). Trimming removed 6 bases from V and 3 bases from J; junction bases left unmatched: 7. There are 15 residues in the CDR3. The CDR3 region is CASSHRDRGDTEAFF. The DNA for the CDR3 is TGTGCCAGCAGCCATAGGGACAGGGGTGACACTGAAGCTTTCTTT.

In its sample, this clone was seen a few times. The chain has TRBV14 and TRBJ1-1, with TRBD1 as a possible D gene (6 bases). Between the trimmed V and J ends, which lost 5 bases and 8 bases, there was a span of 27 bases. Germline V CDR1 and CDR2: SGHDN, FVKESK. This CDR3 is built from 17 residues. CDR3 in amino acids: CASSGGIYRAKGVEAFF. In DNA form, the CDR3 reads TGTGCCAGCAGCGGCGGAATCTACAGGGCCAAGGGTGTCGAAGCTTTCTTT.

The J gene is TRBJ2-3, the V gene TRBV15; maybe TRBD1 (5 bases). This CDR3 region has 14 residues. Germline V lookup: CDR1 LNHNV, CDR2 YYDKDF (reference sequence). Trimming stripped 6 bases from V and 2 bases from J, with 12 bases between. The CDR3 spells CATSKGQITDTQYF. CDR3 coding DNA: TGTGCCACCAGTAAAGGACAAATCACAGATACGCAGTATTTT.

The chain combines TRBV18 with TRBJ2-7; D possibly matches TRBD1 or TRBD2 (5 bases each). CDR1 is KGHSH, CDR2 LQKENI, per germline. Between the trimmed V and J ends, which lost 5 bases and 3 bases, there was a span of 14 bases. This CDR3 comprises 14 residues. The CDR3 region has the DNA TGTGCCAGCTCAGCATACCGGGACGGCTACGAGCAGTACTTC. This sequence encodes CASSAYRDGYEQYF.

This clone came up a few times. The chain joins TRBV21-1 to TRBJ1-4; the table's D gene call, TRBD1, was not cross checked with the DNA. TRBV21-1 is a recognized pseudogene. The CDR3 sequence is 17 residues long. As DNA, the CDR3 is TGTGCCAGCAGCCACCGAGGGACAGGGGAATTGAATGAAAAACTGTTTTTT. Its protein is CASSHRGTGELNEKLFF.

Of note for this clone: Within the sample, other DNA sequences also encode this same CDR3. This chain connects TRBV28 to TRBJ2-7, with D perhaps matching TRBD1 (5 bases). Between the trimmed V and J ends, which lost 5 bases and 3 bases, there was a span of 8 bases. In germline, CDR1 is MDHEN, CDR2 SYDVKM. The CDR3 is 12 amino acids. The CDR3 loop reads CASSTQGYEQYF. CDR3 bases: TGTGCCAGCAGTACCCAGGGCTACGAGCAGTACTTC.

The gene calls are TRBV5-1 and TRBJ2-1; the D is unclear. Germline V gives CDR1 SGHRS, CDR2 YFSETQ. The CDR3 loop spans 13 amino acids. V was clipped by 1 base and J by 9 bases, with 11 bases between them. In DNA form, the CDR3 reads TGCGCCAGCAGCTTGTGGGGTTCGGGTGAGCAGTTCTTC. Protein sequence: CASSLWGSGEQFF.

CDR3 nucleotides: TGTGCCATCAGTGAGTCGAAATCAGAGCACAGGTCAAACTATGGCTACACCTTC. This gives the protein CAISESKSEHRSNYGYTF. The gene calls are TRBV10-3 and TRBJ1-2; the D gene is possibly TRBD1 (5 bases). V was cut by 0 bases and J by 2 bases, with 19 bases left in between. Germline lookup yields CDR1 ENHRY and CDR2 SYGVKD. The CDR3 totals 18 residues.

This chain links TRBV4-1 with TRBJ1-5; D remains unclear. Germline V gene data show CDR1 as MGHRA and CDR2 as YSYEKL. Trimming shortened V by 6 bases and J by 4 bases, and 13 bases separated the two germline ends. The CDR3 runs 14 residues. In DNA, the CDR3 is TGCGCCAGCAGTTCTTGGGGAGGGAATCAGCCCCAGCATTTT. This gives the protein CASSSWGGNQPQHF.